The source of this TCR beta chain is a study of cytomegalovirus exposure and HLA in healthy donors. This clone is categorized as medium-sized (0.01 to 0.1%). PCR primers comprised 60 Vbeta and 13 Jbeta primers. The table came from immunoSEQ multiplex PCR; TCRdb's copy has only in-frame clones and leaves some out. The sample carries almost 70,000 clones, approximately 70% recorded once. The specimen was PBMCs. This sequence originates from a male donor in good health and CMV-seropositive.

CDR3 sequence: CASSLVDNPYEQYF. In DNA, the CDR3 is TGTGCCAGCAGCTTGGTAGACAACCCCTACGAGCAGTACTTC. The chain links TRBV5-4 to TRBJ2-7; D uncertain. V was pared by 0 bases and J by 2 bases, with 9 bases between. This CDR3 contains 14 residues. Germline V gene lookup returns CDR1 SGHNT and CDR2 YYREEE (reference sequence).